This T cell receptor beta chain was obtained from a study of blood T cell repertoires in COVID-19. Study summary: Whether acute or convalescent, the COVID-19 samples came from the United States, Italy and Spain. Sources were T cells, B-cell-depleted T cells, or PBMCs; the material itself was cDNA or gDNA.

In the original processing: The assay estimated nucleated cells by amplifying reference gene primers. Clones were sequenced by immunoSEQ multiplex PCR, and TCRdb holds only the in-frame ones, with some missing. The DNA gave D and trimming, while V, J and clone size come from that table. The profile shows 100,000 to 130,000 clones, over 80% of them singletons. This clone appeared once. Trimming shortened V by 4 bases and J by 0 bases, and 7 bases separated the two germline ends. The length of the CDR3 is 13 residues. Germline V gene data show CDR1 as SGHNT and CDR2 as YYREEE (reference sequence). The chain joins TRBV5-4 to TRBJ1-2; no definite D call. The clonotype originates from a woman in her 70s with acute or convalescent COVID-19. The specimen was peripheral blood. In nucleotides, the CDR3 is TGTGCCAGCAGCCCAACACCTAACTATGGCTACACCTTC. Translation: CASSPTPNYGYTF.